Below, 21 T cell receptor beta chains from the same sample are listed, as sequenced in a study of T cells after yellow fever vaccination. MiXCR was run by TCRdb on the 5' RACE reads, yielding one entry per CDR3 protein. The sample consists of about 320,000 distinct CDR3 sequences, around 4.3% of them appearing once. The sequencing here drew on PBMCs, taken 15 days after the yellow fever booster vaccination. These receptors were taken from a man aged 18 to 29 who received the YFV17D yellow fever vaccine.

V gene TRBV27 combines with J gene TRBJ2-3, with D tentatively TRBD2 (5 bases). CDR3 size: 14 residues. CDR1 and CDR2 from the germline V gene are MNHEY and SMNVEV (reference sequence). V was pared by 6 bases and J by 5 bases, with 15 bases between. CDR3 sequence: CASRRRGGGDTQYF. CDR3 DNA sequence: TGTGCCAGCAGACGCCGAGGAGGTGGAGATACGCAGTATTTT.

The V and J genes are TRBV12-3 or TRBV12-4 and TRBJ2-1; TRBD2 agrees at 10 bases. Germline trimming cut 6 bases from V and 2 bases from J; bases unmatched to any gene: 4. This CDR3 contains 15 residues. CDR3 protein: CASSAGLATYNEQFF. The CDR3 DNA reads as TGTGCCAGCAGCGCGGGACTAGCGACCTACAATGAGCAGTTCTTC.

The chain is built from TRBV20-1 and TRBJ2-5, with D possibly matching TRBD1 (5 bases). Germline-derived CDR1 and CDR2 are DFQATT and SNEGSKA (reference sequence). The CDR3 sequence is 12 residues long. Trimming removed 1 base at V and 5 bases at J, with 8 bases between. The CDR3: CSARGNRETQYF. The CDR3 DNA follows: TGCAGTGCTAGAGGCAACAGGGAGACCCAGTACTTC.

The rearrangement uses TRBV10-3 and TRBJ1-5; 7 nucleotides agree with TRBD1. The CDR3 runs 14 residues. V was pared by 0 bases and J by 9 bases, with 5 bases of the junction left unmatched. The germline CDR1 and CDR2 sequences are ENHRY and SYGVKD. CDR3 loop: CAISESAGGGPQHF. CDR3 sequence (DNA): TGTGCCATCAGTGAGTCTGCAGGGGGGGGGCCCCAGCATTTT.

This clonotype showed up just a few times. V usage is TRBV5-4 and J usage is TRBJ2-3, with 8 bases lining up with TRBD2. This CDR3 has 15 residues. Germline loops: CDR1 SGHNT, CDR2 YYREEE (reference sequence). The V and J ends lost 4 bases and 3 bases, in that order; junction bases with no gene match: 7. The CDR3 sequence: CASSRDGGGTDTQYF. DNA of the CDR3: TGTGCCAGCAGCCGGGACGGGGGGGGGACAGATACGCAGTATTTT. Together with reference TRBV5-4 and TRBJ2-3, the CDR3 gives the full variable domain: ETGVTQSPTHLIKTRGQQVTLRCSSQSGHNTVSWYQQALGQGPQFIFQYYREEENGRGNFPPRFSGLQFPNYSSELNVNALELDDSALYLCASSRDGGGTDTQYFGPGTRLTVL.

The table lists this clonotype with many counts. The CDR3 DNA reads as TGCAGTGCTAGACGAGACAGTGGCTCCTACGAGCAGTACTTC. It yields the protein CSARRDSGSYEQYF. The chain links TRBV20-1 to TRBJ2-7; perhaps TRBD1 as D (5 bases). V was cut by 2 bases and J by 0 bases, with 11 bases left in between. From germline, CDR1 is DFQATT and CDR2 SNEGSKA (reference sequence). The CDR3 consists of 14 residues.

This clonotype has at least ten counts. The chain employs TRBV4-3 and TRBJ2-7; 8 bases are a match to TRBD2. The CDR3 is 15 residues long. Germline trimming cut 1 base from V and 2 bases from J; bases unmatched to any gene: 4. Germline V lookup: CDR1 LGHNA, CDR2 YSLEER. CDR3 protein: CASSQGTSNTYEQYF. For the CDR3, the DNA is TGCGCCAGCAGCCAAGGGACTAGCAACACCTACGAGCAGTACTTC.

This clonotype has only a few counts. V and J are TRBV12-3 or TRBV12-4 and TRBJ1-5; D gene ambiguous. V dropped 1 base and J dropped 1 base, with 20 bases sitting between them. This CDR3 is 19 amino acids long. The CDR3 sequence: CASSLVLGWTDRSNQPQHF. CDR3 DNA: TGTGCCAGCAGTTTAGTGTTAGGCTGGACTGATAGGAGCAATCAGCCCCAGCATTTT.

In this sample, this clonotype turned up a few times. The rearrangement joins TRBV5-1 to TRBJ2-5; 11 bases map to TRBD1. V lost 5 bases, J lost 4 bases, and 13 bases stayed unmatched. This CDR3 contains 17 residues. Per the germline V gene, CDR1 is SGHRS and CDR2 is YFSETQ. The CDR3 here is CASRKLSGTGGRETQYF. Here the CDR3 DNA reads TGCGCCAGCAGAAAGCTCTCCGGGACAGGGGGTCGAGAGACCCAGTACTTC.

This clonotype was seen a handful of times. The genes are TRBV12-3 or TRBV12-4 and TRBJ1-2, with D hard to call. The CDR3 totals 13 residues. Trimming removed 1 base from V and 10 bases from J, with 13 bases in between. The CDR3 coding sequence is TGTGCCAGCAGTTTAGATGGAGTCCAGCTCTACACCTTC. It translates to CASSLDGVQLYTF.

This rearrangement joins TRBV4-1 to TRBJ2-5; D is unclear. V was pared by 2 bases and J by 4 bases, with 5 bases between. Germline values: CDR1 MGHRA, CDR2 YSYEKL. The CDR3 has 12 residues. Written as DNA, the CDR3 is TGCGCCAGCAGCCAAAGAGCAGAGACCCAGTACTTC. It codes for CASSQRAETQYF.

This clonotype has ten or more counts. The rearrangement uses TRBV28 and TRBJ1-5; unclear D gene. Germline-derived CDR1 and CDR2 are MDHEN and SYDVKM. The CDR3 spans 12 residues. Trimming pared 5 bases from V and 9 bases from J, leaving 11 bases between. This chain's CDR3 is CASSANGVPQHF. The CDR3 DNA follows: TGTGCCAGCAGTGCGAATGGTGTGCCCCAGCATTTT. Looking up the rest from reference TRBV28 and TRBJ1-5 gives the full variable domain: DVKVTQSSRYLVKRTGEKVFLECVQDMDHENMFWYRQDPGLGLRLIYFSYDVKMKEKGDIPEGYSVSREKKERFSLILESASTNQTSMYLCASSANGVPQHFGDGTRLSIL.

V usage is TRBV12-3 or TRBV12-4 and J usage is TRBJ1-2, with D unclear. Trimming shortened V by 7 bases and J by 3 bases, and 24 bases separated the two germline ends. The CDR3 spans 17 residues. In DNA form, the CDR3 reads TGTGCCAGCACTCAAATGGCCAGGTCTTTTTACGACTATGGCTACACCTTC. Translated, it gives CASTQMARSFYDYGYTF.

There are many counts of this clonotype. The chain is built from TRBV2 and TRBJ2-3, with D perhaps matching TRBD2 (5 bases). Between the trimmed V and J ends, which lost 6 bases and 0 bases, there was a span of 10 bases. CDR1 is SNHLY and CDR2 is FYNNEI in the germline V gene. The CDR3 runs to 14 residues. The CDR3 spells CASSTGVSTDTQYF. As DNA, the CDR3 is TGTGCCAGCAGCACCGGGGTTAGCACAGATACGCAGTATTTT.

V is TRBV5-1 and J is TRBJ2-5, with 11 bases fitting TRBD2. The CDR3 contains 14 residues. Germline CDR1 is SGHRS and CDR2 is YFSETQ. V shed 4 bases, J shed 4 bases, and the junction held 3 bases outside the gene matches. CDR3 DNA sequence: TGCGCCAGCAGCCGTAGCGGGAGGGGAGAGACCCAGTACTTC. Translation gives CASSRSGRGETQYF.

This clonotype has at least ten counts. V and J are TRBV6-5 and TRBJ1-5; D might be TRBD1 (5 bases). Germline assignment: CDR1 MNHEY and CDR2 SVGAGI. The CDR3 covers 15 residues. V lost 3 bases to trimming and J lost 2 bases, with 11 bases between them. The CDR3 spells CASSYSGTGNQPQHF. CDR3 sequence (DNA): TGTGCCAGCAGTTATTCCGGGACCGGCAATCAGCCCCAGCATTTT.

This clonotype showed up many times. The chain has TRBV7-9 and TRBJ2-1; no definite D call. CDR1 and CDR2 (germline): SEHNR, FQNEAQ (reference sequence). CDR3 size: 13 residues. V was cut by 5 bases and J by 5 bases, with 10 bases left in between. The CDR3 bases are TGTGCCAGCAGCCCCAAGACCCACAATGAGCAGTTCTTC. Its protein is CASSPKTHNEQFF.

This clonotype showed up many times. V usage is TRBV6-6 and J usage is TRBJ2-5, with a tentative D call TRBD2 (5 bases). The germline V and J ends were trimmed by 7 bases and 0 bases, with 12 bases remaining between them. Germline CDR1 MNHNY, CDR2 SVGAGI (reference sequence). This CDR3 has 14 amino acids. CDR3 DNA: TGTGCCAGCAAGTCCCGGGGTCACCAAGAGACCCAGTACTTC. Amino acid sequence: CASKSRGHQETQYF.

This clonotype was counted a few times. The V and J genes are TRBV7-2 and TRBJ2-1; D might be TRBD2 (6 bases). There are 16 residues in the CDR3. V was pared by 5 bases and J by 7 bases, with 21 bases between. The V gene's germline CDR1 is SGHTA and CDR2 FQGNSA. In DNA form, the CDR3 reads TGTGCCAGCAGCCCAGCGGGCTCCCGCCTGGGGAATGAGCAGTTCTTC. Protein sequence: CASSPAGSRLGNEQFF.

This clonotype was observed many times. The V call is TRBV20-1, the J call TRBJ2-3, with 10 bases that match TRBD2. Trimming at V came to 7 bases and at J to 2 bases, leaving 9 bases not matched to a gene. CDR1 and CDR2 (germline): DFQATT, SNEGSKA (reference sequence). The CDR3 spans 15 residues. The CDR3 sequence: CSVPRAGGNTDTQYF. The DNA for the CDR3 is TGCAGTGTACCGAGAGCGGGGGGGAACACAGATACGCAGTATTTT.

This clonotype occurred many times. V is TRBV7-3 and J is TRBJ2-5, with D possibly being TRBD2 (5 bases). V was shortened by 3 bases and J by 0 bases, with 14 bases between the two germline ends. This CDR3 is 16 amino acids long. The germline gives CDR1 SGHTA, CDR2 FQGTGA. The chain's CDR3 is CASSLRGRGYQETQYF. In nucleotides, the CDR3 is TGTGCCAGCAGCTTGAGAGGCAGAGGGTACCAAGAGACCCAGTACTTC.